One and the same sample provided the 28 T cell receptor beta chains below, sequenced in a study of blood T cell repertoires in COVID-19. TCRdb's table, derived via immunoSEQ multiplex PCR, lists solely in-frame clones and lacks some. The sample records some 50,000 clones, about 83% being singletons. Sequenced sample: peripheral blood. The source of these receptors is an older man in a cohort sampled during active COVID-19.

J is TRBJ1-1 and V is TRBV5-1; the D gene is possibly TRBD1 (5 bases). The CDR3 spans 14 residues. V shed 0 bases and J shed 6 bases, with 12 bases lying between them. CDR1 is SGHRS, CDR2 YFSETQ, per germline. Here the CDR3 DNA reads TGCGCCAGCAGCTTGGGGGGTACAGGTCCTGAAGCTTTCTTT. As protein: CASSLGGTGPEAFF.

V usage is TRBV6-5 and J usage is TRBJ1-2; TRBD1 matches 9 bases. CDR1 and CDR2 (germline): MNHEY, SVGAGI. CDR3 size: 15 residues. The J segment lost 6 bases and the V segment lost 5 bases, leaving 10 bases of the junction unmatched. CDR3 sequence: CASSTQGQGSNGYTF. As DNA, the CDR3 is TGTGCCAGCAGTACGCAGGGACAGGGTTCTAATGGCTACACCTTC.

The chain couples TRBV19 to TRBJ2-1, with D possibly TRBD2 on 7 matching bases. CDR1 is LNHDA and CDR2 is SQIVND in the germline V gene (reference sequence). The CDR3 contains 14 residues. Trimming cost V 5 bases and J 7 bases, with 15 bases left between them. The CDR3 reads CASSLWGGRNEQFF. CDR3 in DNA: TGTGCCAGTAGTTTGTGGGGGGGCCGGAATGAGCAGTTCTTC.

This chain connects TRBV15 to TRBJ2-4, with no clear D. Between the trimmed V and J ends, which lost 1 base and 5 bases, there was a span of 12 bases. The CDR3 is 15 residues long. CDR1 is LNHNV, CDR2 YYDKDF, per germline (reference sequence). The chain's CDR3 is CATSRGPTQENIQYF. CDR3 in DNA: TGTGCCACCAGCAGAGGGCCGACGCAGGAAAACATTCAGTACTTC.

The chain employs TRBV27 and TRBJ2-3; possibly TRBD2 for D (5 bases). In germline, CDR1 is MNHEY, CDR2 SMNVEV (reference sequence). The CDR3 consists of 12 residues. Deletions cut 5 bases from V and 4 bases from J, with 7 bases between. As DNA, the CDR3 is TGTGCCAGCAGTCGGACTGCAGATACGCAGTATTTT. The encoded protein is CASSRTADTQYF.

The chain joins TRBV2 to TRBJ1-1; tentatively, D is TRBD1 (5 bases). Between the trimmed V and J ends, which lost 8 bases and 0 bases, there was a span of 10 bases. Per the germline V gene, CDR1 is SNHLY and CDR2 is FYNNEI. The CDR3 sequence is 13 residues long. CDR3 region: CASSRDMNTEAFF. CDR3 sequence (DNA): TGTGCCAGCTCCAGGGATATGAACACTGAAGCTTTCTTT.

The J gene is TRBJ1-1, the V gene TRBV10-1, with TRBD1 as a possible D gene (6 bases). The V and J ends lost 7 bases and 1 base respectively, with 28 bases between them. Germline values: CDR1 WNHNN, CDR2 SYGVQD (reference sequence). CDR3 length: 19 amino acids. The CDR3 bases are TGCGCCAGCATGGAAGCGGCTACAGGGAAAGGGGTGGCGAACACTGAAGCTTTCTTT. It codes for CASMEAATGKGVANTEAFF.

This chain connects TRBV18 to TRBJ2-7; 10 nucleotides match TRBD1. CDR1 and CDR2 from the germline V gene are KGHSH and LQKENI. Trimming took 0 bases from V and 6 from J; bases not matched to a gene: 8. The CDR3 is 16 residues long. This CDR3 is CASSPPATGGAGEQYF. CDR3 DNA: TGTGCCAGCTCACCACCAGCGACAGGGGGCGCGGGCGAGCAGTACTTC.

This chain uses TRBV7-2 with TRBJ2-5; 7 bases agree with TRBD1. Germline CDR1 and CDR2: SGHTA and FQGNSA. Unmatched junction bases numbered 4, after V lost 6 bases and J lost 3 bases. The CDR3 totals 13 residues. The CDR3 bases are TGTGCCAGCAGTTATGACAGGGAAGAGACCCAGTACTTC. Translated: CASSYDREETQYF.

CDR3 sequence reads: CASSYRQGWGNTIYF. The CDR3 DNA reads as TGTGCCAGCAGTTACCGACAGGGGTGGGGAAACACCATATATTTT. The chain employs TRBV6-5 and TRBJ1-3, with TRBD1 matching over 8 bases. Germline CDR1 is MNHEY and CDR2 is SVGAGI. Trimming took 2 bases from V and 4 from J; bases not matched to a gene: 4. This CDR3 is 15 amino acids long.

As to this clone: At one end, the junction sequence differs from germline, possibly due to a read error. In DNA, the CDR3 is TGCAAAAGGCGGGACCCCCGACGTTATAGCAATCAGCCCCAGCATTTT. Translated: CKRRDPRRYSNQPQHF. This chain connects TRBV24-1 to TRBJ1-5; possible D gene TRBD1, 5 bases. Looked up from germline, CDR1 is KGHDR and CDR2 is SFDVKD. This CDR3 contains 16 residues.

In its sample, this clone was seen once. The V call is TRBV28, the J call TRBJ1-6; 10 nucleotides align to TRBD1. The V and J ends lost 3 bases and 7 bases, in that order; junction bases with no gene match: 6. The germline CDR1 and CDR2 sequences are MDHEN and SYDVKM. The length of the CDR3 is 16 residues. The CDR3 loop reads CASSFVTGGRNSPLHF. The CDR3 DNA reads TGTGCCAGCAGTTTTGTGACAGGGGGCAGAAATTCACCCCTCCACTTT.

V usage is TRBV23-1 and J usage is TRBJ2-6; D is perhaps TRBD1 (6 bases). TRBV23-1 is flagged as an ORF with uncertain function. Trimming stripped 4 bases from V and 1 base from J, with 14 bases between. This CDR3 contains 17 residues. This CDR3 is CASSRRRQASGANVLTF. The CDR3, as DNA: TGCGCCAGCAGTCGCAGGAGACAGGCGTCTGGGGCCAACGTCCTGACTTTC.

The CDR3 DNA sequence: TGTGCCAGCAGTTTATGGCTCAGGGGGACAGATACGCAGTATTTT. Amino acids: CASSLWLRGTDTQYF. The rearrangement uses TRBV28 and TRBJ2-3, with 7 bases lining up with TRBD1. Trimming cost V 0 bases and J 3 bases; bases outside gene matches: 3. The germline gives CDR1 MDHEN, CDR2 SYDVKM. The CDR3 is made up of 15 amino acids. The complete variable domain, with remaining parts taken from reference TRBV28 and TRBJ2-3, reads DVKVTQSSRYLVKRTGEKVFLECVQDMDHENMFWYRQDPGLGLRLIYFSYDVKMKEKGDIPEGYSVSREKKERFSLILESASTNQTSMYLCASSLWLRGTDTQYFGPGTRLTVL.

This clone has a handful of counts. The chain employs TRBV5-1 and TRBJ1-5; 9 nucleotides agree with TRBD1. Germline loops: CDR1 SGHRS, CDR2 YFSETQ. This CDR3 is 14 amino acids long. V trimming: 4 bases; J trimming: 3 bases; junction bases outside the gene matches: 2. DNA of the CDR3: TGCGCCAGCAGCACAGGGGGCGACAATCAGCCCCAGCATTTT. Amino acid sequence: CASSTGGDNQPQHF. The full variable domain, in which reference TRBV5-1 and TRBJ1-5 provide the parts outside the CDR3, is KAGVTQTPRYLIKTRGQQVTLSCSPISGHRSVSWYQQTPGQGLQFLFEYFSETQRNKGNFPGRFSGRQFSNSRSEMNVSTLELGDSALYLCASSTGGDNQPQHFGDGTRLSIL.

This chain joins TRBV5-1 and TRBJ2-4; a weak D match, TRBD1 (5 bases). CDR3 length equals 14 residues. Between the trimmed V and J ends, which lost 3 bases and 2 bases, there was a span of 9 bases. Per the germline V gene, CDR1 is SGHRS and CDR2 is YFSETQ. As DNA, the CDR3 is TGCGCCAGCAGCTCGCAGGGCACCAAAAACATTCAGTACTTC. Amino acid sequence: CASSSQGTKNIQYF.

This clone showed up just once. This chain uses TRBV5-1 with TRBJ2-2; tentatively, D is TRBD1 (6 bases). V lost 0 bases and J lost 1, with 10 bases in between. This CDR3 spans 16 amino acids. In germline, CDR1 is SGHRS, CDR2 YFSETQ. The CDR3 region has the DNA TGCGCCAGCAGCTTGGAGCGGACAGTGAACACCGGGGAGCTGTTTTTT. Its protein is CASSLERTVNTGELFF.

The chain is built from TRBV29-1 and TRBJ1-2, with D possibly matching TRBD1 (5 bases). This CDR3 comprises 16 residues. CDR1 is SQVTM and CDR2 is ANQGSEA in the germline V gene. V shed 3 bases and J shed 1 base, with 18 bases lying between them. The CDR3 DNA reads TGCAGCGTTGATCAGGACTTAACGGGGGATAACTATGGCTACACCTTC. This codes for CSVDQDLTGDNYGYTF.

The chain has TRBV3-1 (or the pseudogene TRBV3-2) and TRBJ2-6; 13 nucleotides align to TRBD2. This CDR3 has 17 amino acids. Germline CDR1 is LGHDT and CDR2 is YNNKEL (reference sequence). Losses at the gene ends were 3 bases for V and 4 bases for J; bases not matched to a gene: 3. The CDR3, as DNA: TGTGCCAGCAGCCAGGGACTAGCGGGATACGGGGCCAACGTCCTGACTTTC. Amino acids: CASSQGLAGYGANVLTF.

The chain is built from TRBV5-6 and TRBJ2-5; D gene uncertain. The CDR3 has 13 residues. Between the trimmed V and J ends, which lost 0 bases and 2 bases, there was a span of 5 bases. CDR1 is SGHDT, CDR2 YYEEEE, per germline. The CDR3: CASSLAQQETQYF. CDR3 DNA: TGTGCCAGCAGCTTGGCACAGCAAGAGACCCAGTACTTC.

This chain links TRBV6-2 or TRBV6-3 with TRBJ2-3, with TRBD2 matching 11 bases. J gave up 13 bases and V 2 bases, and 8 bases lay outside the gene matches. The CDR3 totals 14 residues. The germline CDR1 and CDR2 sequences are MNHEY and SVGEGT. CDR3 DNA sequence: TGTGCCAGCAGTTACAGGTCTAGCGGGAGGCGCGAGTATTTT. Its protein is CASSYRSSGRREYF.

The rearrangement links TRBV27 to TRBJ1-4; D ambiguous. Germline V CDR1 and CDR2: MNHEY, SMNVEV (reference sequence). Trimming stripped 6 bases from V and 0 bases from J, with 11 bases between. CDR3 length: 15 residues. The CDR3 loop is CASSSLVATNEKLFF. DNA for the CDR3: TGTGCCAGCAGCTCTCTAGTGGCAACTAATGAAAAACTGTTTTTT.

The chain is built from TRBV12-3 or TRBV12-4 and TRBJ2-5; no reliable D call. The CDR3 totals 11 residues. Trimming removed 7 bases from V and 0 bases from J, with 3 bases in between. CDR3 in DNA: TGTGCCAGCACCTACCAAGAGACCCAGTACTTC. It specifies CASTYQETQYF.

The CDR3 region is CASSQEGRAGEEQYF. The CDR3 DNA sequence: TGTGCCAGCAGCCAAGAAGGTCGGGCAGGGGAAGAGCAGTACTTC. The rearrangement joins TRBV14 to TRBJ2-7; weak D call: TRBD1 (6 bases). The V end was cut by 0 bases, the J end by 7 bases, with 16 bases between. The CDR3 totals 15 residues. Germline CDR1 reads SGHDN; CDR2 reads FVKESK.

The chain joins TRBV6-2 or TRBV6-3 to TRBJ1-2; TRBD1 matches 8 bases. The J segment lost 3 bases and the V segment lost 6 bases, leaving 6 bases of the junction unmatched. The CDR3 runs to 14 residues. The germline CDR1 and CDR2 sequences are MNHEY and SVGEGT. In DNA form, the CDR3 reads TGTGCCAGCAGCCGACCAGGGGGCGACTATGGCTACACCTTC. Encoded protein: CASSRPGGDYGYTF.

The chain couples TRBV9 to TRBJ2-5, with 9 bases that match TRBD2. J was trimmed by 1 base and V by 0 bases; bases with no gene match: 4. Germline V gives CDR1 SGDLS, CDR2 YYNGEE. The CDR3 is made up of 16 amino acids. CDR3 DNA: TGTGCCAGCAGCGTAGAGGGTAGCGGGGGCCAAGAGACCCAGTACTTC. This gives the protein CASSVEGSGGQETQYF.

For the CDR3, the DNA is TGTGCCAGCAGTAAAACCGGGAACTACGAGCAGTACTTC. Translated: CASSKTGNYEQYF. This chain connects TRBV28 to TRBJ2-7; the D gene is possibly TRBD2 (5 bases). CDR3 length: 13 residues. Germline CDR1 and CDR2: MDHEN and SYDVKM. Deletions cut 5 bases from V and 3 bases from J, with 11 bases between.

The V call is TRBV28, the J call TRBJ1-4, with TRBD1 matching 8 bases. CDR1 is MDHEN, CDR2 SYDVKM, per germline. The CDR3 extends over 15 amino acids. The V and J ends lost 7 bases and 4 bases, in that order; junction bases with no gene match: 8. CDR3 sequence: CASTRYGTGNEKLFF. DNA for the CDR3: TGTGCCAGCACCCGATACGGGACAGGTAATGAAAAACTGTTTTTT.